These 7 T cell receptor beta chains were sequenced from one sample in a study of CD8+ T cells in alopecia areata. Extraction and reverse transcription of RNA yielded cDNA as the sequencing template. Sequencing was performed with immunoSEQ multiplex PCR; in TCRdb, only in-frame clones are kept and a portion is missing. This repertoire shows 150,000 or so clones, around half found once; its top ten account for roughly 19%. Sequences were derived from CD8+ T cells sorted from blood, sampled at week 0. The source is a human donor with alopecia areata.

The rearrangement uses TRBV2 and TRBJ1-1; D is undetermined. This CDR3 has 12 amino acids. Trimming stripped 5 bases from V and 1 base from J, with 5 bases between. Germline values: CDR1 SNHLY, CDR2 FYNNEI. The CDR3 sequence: CASSLGNTEAFF. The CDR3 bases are TGTGCCAGCAGTTTGGGGAACACTGAAGCTTTCTTT. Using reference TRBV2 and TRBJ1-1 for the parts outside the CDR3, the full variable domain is EPEVTQTPSHQVTQMGQEVILRCVPISNHLYFYWYRQILGQKVEFLVSFYNNEISEKSEIFDDQFSVERPDGSNFTLKIRSTKLEDSAMYFCASSLGNTEAFFGQGTRLTVV.

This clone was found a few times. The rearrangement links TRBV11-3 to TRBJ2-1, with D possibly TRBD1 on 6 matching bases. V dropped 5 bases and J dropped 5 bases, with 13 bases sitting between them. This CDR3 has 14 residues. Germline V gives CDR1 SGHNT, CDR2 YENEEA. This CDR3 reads CASSGRDKNNEQFF. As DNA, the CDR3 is TGTGCCAGCAGCGGCCGGGACAAAAACAATGAGCAGTTCTTC.

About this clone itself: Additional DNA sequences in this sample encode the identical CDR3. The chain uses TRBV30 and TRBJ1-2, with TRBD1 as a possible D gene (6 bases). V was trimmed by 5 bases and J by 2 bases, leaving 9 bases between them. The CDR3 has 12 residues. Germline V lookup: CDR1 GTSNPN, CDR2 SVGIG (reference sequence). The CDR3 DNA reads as TGTGCCTGGGCGGACAGCAACTATGGCTACACCTTC. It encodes CAWADSNYGYTF.

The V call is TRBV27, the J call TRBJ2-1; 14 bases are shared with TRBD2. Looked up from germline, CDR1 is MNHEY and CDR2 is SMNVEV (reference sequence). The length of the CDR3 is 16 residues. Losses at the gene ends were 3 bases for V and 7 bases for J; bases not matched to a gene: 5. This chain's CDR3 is CASSFMTSGGANEQFF. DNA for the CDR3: TGTGCCAGCAGTTTTATGACTAGCGGGGGGGCTAATGAGCAGTTCTTC.

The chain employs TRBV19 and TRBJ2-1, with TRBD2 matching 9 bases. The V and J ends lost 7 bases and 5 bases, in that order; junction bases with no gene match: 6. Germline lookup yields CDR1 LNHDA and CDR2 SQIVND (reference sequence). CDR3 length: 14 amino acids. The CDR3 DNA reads TGTGCCAGTACGCTAGCGGGGTGGAACAATGAGCAGTTCTTC. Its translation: CASTLAGWNNEQFF.

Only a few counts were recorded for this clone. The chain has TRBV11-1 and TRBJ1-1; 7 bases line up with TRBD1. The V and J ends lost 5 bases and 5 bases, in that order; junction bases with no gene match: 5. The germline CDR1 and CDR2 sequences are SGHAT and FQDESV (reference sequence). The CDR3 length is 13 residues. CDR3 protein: CASSNTGVTEAFF. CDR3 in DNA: TGTGCCAGCAGCAATACAGGGGTGACTGAAGCTTTCTTT.

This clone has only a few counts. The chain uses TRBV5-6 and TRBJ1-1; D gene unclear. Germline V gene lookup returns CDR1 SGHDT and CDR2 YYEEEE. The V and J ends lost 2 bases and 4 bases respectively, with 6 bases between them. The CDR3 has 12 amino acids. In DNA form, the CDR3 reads TGTGCCAGCAGCTTTAGTAGCACTGAAGCTTTCTTT. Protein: CASSFSSTEAFF.